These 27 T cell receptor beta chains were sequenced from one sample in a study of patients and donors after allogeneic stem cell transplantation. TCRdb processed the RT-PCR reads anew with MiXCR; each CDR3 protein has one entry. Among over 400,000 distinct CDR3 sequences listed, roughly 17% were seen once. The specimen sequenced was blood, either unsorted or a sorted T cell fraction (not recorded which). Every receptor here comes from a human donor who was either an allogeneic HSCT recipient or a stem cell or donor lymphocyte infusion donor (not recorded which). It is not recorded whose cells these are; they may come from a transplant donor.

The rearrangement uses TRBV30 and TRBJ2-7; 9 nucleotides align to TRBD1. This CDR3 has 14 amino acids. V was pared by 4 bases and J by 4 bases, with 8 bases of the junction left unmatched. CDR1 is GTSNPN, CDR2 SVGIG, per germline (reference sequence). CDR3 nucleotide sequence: TGTGCCTGGATCTTATGGGACAGGGATTACGAGCAGTACTTC. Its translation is CAWILWDRDYEQYF.

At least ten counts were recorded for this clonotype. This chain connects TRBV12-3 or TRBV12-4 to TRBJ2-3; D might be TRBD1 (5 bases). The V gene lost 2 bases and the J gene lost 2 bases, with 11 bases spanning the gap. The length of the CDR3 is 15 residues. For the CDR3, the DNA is TGTGCCAGCAGTTTAACTGACAGTTTCACAGATACGCAGTATTTT. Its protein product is CASSLTDSFTDTQYF.

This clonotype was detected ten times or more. CDR3: CASSLLVVETQYF. For the CDR3, the DNA is TGCGCCAGCAGCCTCCTAGTCGTGGAGACCCAGTACTTC. V usage is TRBV4-1 and J usage is TRBJ2-5, with D unresolved. CDR1 MGHRA and CDR2 YSYEKL come from the germline V gene. CDR3 length: 13 residues. Trimming took off 4 bases at V and 5 bases at J, with 11 bases between the two ends.

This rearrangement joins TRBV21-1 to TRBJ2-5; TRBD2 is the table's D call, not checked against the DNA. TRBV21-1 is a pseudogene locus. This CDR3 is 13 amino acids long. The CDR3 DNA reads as TGTGCCAGCTACACTAGAGTCGGAGAGACCCAGTACTTC. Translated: CASYTRVGETQYF.

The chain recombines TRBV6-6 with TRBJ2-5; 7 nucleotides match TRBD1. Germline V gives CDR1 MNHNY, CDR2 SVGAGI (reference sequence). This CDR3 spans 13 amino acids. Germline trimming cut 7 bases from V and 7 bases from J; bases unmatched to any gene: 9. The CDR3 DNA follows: TGTGCCAGCACCCTAGACAGGGTAGGGACCCAGTACTTC. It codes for CASTLDRVGTQYF.

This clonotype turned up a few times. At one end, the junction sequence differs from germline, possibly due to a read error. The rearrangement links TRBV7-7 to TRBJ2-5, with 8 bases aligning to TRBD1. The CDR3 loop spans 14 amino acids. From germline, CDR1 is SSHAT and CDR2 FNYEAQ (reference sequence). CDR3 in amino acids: CASSSPGGVETQYF. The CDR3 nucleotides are TGTGCTAGCAGCTCCCCAGGGGGCGTAGAGACCCAGTACTTC.

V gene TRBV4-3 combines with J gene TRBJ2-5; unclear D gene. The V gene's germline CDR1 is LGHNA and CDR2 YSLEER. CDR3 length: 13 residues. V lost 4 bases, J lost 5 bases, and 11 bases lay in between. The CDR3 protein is CASSPGLVETQYF. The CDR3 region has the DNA TGCGCCAGCAGCCCTGGGTTAGTCGAGACCCAGTACTTC.

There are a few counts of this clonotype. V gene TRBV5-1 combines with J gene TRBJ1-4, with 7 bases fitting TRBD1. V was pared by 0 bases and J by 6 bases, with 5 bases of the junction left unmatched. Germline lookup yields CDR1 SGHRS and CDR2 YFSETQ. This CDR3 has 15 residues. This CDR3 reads CASSLAPTGDEKLFF. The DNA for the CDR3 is TGCGCCAGCAGCTTGGCCCCAACAGGGGATGAAAAACTGTTTTTT.

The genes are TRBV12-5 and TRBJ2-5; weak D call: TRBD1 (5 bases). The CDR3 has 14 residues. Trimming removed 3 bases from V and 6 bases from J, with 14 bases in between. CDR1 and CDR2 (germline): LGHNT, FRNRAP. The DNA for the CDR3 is TGTGCTAGTGGTTTCAATGAAGGACAACAGACCCAGTACTTC. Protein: CASGFNEGQQTQYF.

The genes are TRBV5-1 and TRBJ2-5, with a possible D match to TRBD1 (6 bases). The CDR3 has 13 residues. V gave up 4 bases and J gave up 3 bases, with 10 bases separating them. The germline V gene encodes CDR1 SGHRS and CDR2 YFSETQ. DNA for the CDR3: TGCGCCAGCAGCCGGGACACCAAAGAGACCCAGTACTTC. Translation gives CASSRDTKETQYF.

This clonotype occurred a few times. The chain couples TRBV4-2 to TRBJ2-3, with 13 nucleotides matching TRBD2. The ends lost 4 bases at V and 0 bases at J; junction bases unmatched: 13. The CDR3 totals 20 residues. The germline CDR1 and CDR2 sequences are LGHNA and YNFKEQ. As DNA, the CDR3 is TGTGCCAGCAGCCGGACCCGGACTAGCGGGAGTTTCCGTAGCACAGATACGCAGTATTTT. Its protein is CASSRTRTSGSFRSTDTQYF.

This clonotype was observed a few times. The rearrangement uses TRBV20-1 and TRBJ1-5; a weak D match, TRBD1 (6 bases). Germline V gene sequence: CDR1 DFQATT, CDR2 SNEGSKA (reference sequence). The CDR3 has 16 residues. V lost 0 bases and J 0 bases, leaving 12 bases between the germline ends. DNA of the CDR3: TGCAGTGCTAGAGAAAGCCGGGGGCGTAGCAATCAGCCCCAGCATTTT. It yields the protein CSARESRGRSNQPQHF.

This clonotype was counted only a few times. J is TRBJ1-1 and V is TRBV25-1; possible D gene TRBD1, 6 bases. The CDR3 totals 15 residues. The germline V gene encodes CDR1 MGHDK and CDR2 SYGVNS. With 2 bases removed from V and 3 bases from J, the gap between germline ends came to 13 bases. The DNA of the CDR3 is TGTGCCAGCAGTGAACAGGGGCTGATGGACACTGAAGCTTTCTTT. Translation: CASSEQGLMDTEAFF.

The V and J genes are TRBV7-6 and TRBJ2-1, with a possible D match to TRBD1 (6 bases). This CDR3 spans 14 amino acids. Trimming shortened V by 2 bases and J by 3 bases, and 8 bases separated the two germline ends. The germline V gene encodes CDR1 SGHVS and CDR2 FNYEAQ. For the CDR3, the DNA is TGTGCCAGCAGCTTACAGGGGTTCTACAATGAGCAGTTCTTC. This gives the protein CASSLQGFYNEQFF.

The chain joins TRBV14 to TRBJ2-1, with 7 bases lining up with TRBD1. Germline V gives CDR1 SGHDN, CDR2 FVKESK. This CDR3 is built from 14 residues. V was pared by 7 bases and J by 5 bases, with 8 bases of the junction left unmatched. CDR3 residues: CASMETGKDNEQFF. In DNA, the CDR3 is TGTGCCAGCATGGAGACAGGGAAGGACAATGAGCAGTTCTTC. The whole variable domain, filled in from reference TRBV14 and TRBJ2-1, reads EAGVTQFPSHSVIEKGQTVTLRCDPISGHDNLYWYRRVMGKEIKFLLHFVKESKQDESGMPNNRFLAERTGGTYSTLKVQPAELEDSGVYFCASMETGKDNEQFFGPGTRLTVL.

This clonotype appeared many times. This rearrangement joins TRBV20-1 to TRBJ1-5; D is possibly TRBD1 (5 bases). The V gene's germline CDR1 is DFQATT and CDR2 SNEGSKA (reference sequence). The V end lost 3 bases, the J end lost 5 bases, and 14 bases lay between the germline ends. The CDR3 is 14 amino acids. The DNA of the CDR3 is TGCAGTGCTAGTCTCCTGCCGGGGGATCAGCCCCAGCATTTT. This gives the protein CSASLLPGDQPQHF.

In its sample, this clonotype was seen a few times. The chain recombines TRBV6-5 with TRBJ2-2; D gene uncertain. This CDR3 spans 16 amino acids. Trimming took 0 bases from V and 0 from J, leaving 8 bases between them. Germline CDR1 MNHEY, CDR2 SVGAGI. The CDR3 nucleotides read TGTGCCAGCAGTTACTCGGACCTTCCGAACACCGGGGAGCTGTTTTTT. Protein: CASSYSDLPNTGELFF.

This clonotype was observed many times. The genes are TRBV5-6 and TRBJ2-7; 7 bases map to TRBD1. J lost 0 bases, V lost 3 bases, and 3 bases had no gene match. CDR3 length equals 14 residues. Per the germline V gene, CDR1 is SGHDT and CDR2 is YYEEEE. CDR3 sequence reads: CASSYRDSSYEQYF. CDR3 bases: TGTGCCAGCAGCTACCGGGACAGCTCCTACGAGCAGTACTTC.

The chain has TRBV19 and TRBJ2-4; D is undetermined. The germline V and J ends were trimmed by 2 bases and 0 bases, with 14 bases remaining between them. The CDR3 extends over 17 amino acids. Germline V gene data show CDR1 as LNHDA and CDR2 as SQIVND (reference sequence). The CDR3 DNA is TGTGCCAGTAGTATAATCTCCGCCCCACTAGCCAAAAACATTCAGTACTTC. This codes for CASSIISAPLAKNIQYF. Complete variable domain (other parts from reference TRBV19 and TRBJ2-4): DGGITQSPKYLFRKEGQNVTLSCEQNLNHDAMYWYRQDPGQGLRLIYYSQIVNDFQKGDIAEGYSVSREKKESFPLTVTSAQKNPTAFYLCASSIISAPLAKNIQYFGAGTRLSVL.

In DNA, the CDR3 is TGCAGCGTCACAGGGAACGGTTTTGGCTACACCTTC. Its translation is CSVTGNGFGYTF. The rearrangement joins TRBV29-1 to TRBJ1-2; a weak D match, TRBD1 (6 bases). The CDR3 extends over 12 amino acids. Per germline, CDR1 SQVTM and CDR2 ANQGSEA. V was trimmed by 6 bases and J by 7 bases, leaving 15 bases between them.

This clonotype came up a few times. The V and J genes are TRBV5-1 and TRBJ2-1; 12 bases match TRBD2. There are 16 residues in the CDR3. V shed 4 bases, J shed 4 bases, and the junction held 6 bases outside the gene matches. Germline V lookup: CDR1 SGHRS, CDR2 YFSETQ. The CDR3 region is CASSKRTSGAYNEQFF. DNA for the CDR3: TGCGCCAGCAGCAAAAGGACTAGCGGGGCATACAATGAGCAGTTCTTC.

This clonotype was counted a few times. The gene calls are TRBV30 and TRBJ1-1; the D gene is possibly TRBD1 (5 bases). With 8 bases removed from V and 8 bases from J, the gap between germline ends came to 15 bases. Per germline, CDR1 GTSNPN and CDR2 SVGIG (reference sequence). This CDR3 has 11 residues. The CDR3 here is CALVLNREAFF. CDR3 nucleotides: TGTGCCCTAGTTCTGAACAGGGAAGCTTTCTTT.

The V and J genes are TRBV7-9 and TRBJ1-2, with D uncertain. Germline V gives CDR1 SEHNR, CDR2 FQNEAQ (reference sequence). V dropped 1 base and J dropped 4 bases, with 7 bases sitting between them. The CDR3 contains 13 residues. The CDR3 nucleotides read TGTGCCAGCAGCTTAGATGGTATCTATGGCTACACCTTC. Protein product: CASSLDGIYGYTF.

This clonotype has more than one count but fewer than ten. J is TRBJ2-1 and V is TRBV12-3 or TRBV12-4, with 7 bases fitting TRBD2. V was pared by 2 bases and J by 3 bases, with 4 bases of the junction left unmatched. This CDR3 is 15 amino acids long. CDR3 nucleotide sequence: TGTGCCAGCAGTTTACGTGGGGGGGGCTACAATGAGCAGTTCTTC. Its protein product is CASSLRGGGYNEQFF.

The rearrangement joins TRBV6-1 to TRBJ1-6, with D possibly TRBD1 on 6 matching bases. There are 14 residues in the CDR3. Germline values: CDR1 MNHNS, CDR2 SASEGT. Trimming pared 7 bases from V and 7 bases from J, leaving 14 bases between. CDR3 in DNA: TGTGCCAGCAAGGGGGGGGTTTGGAATTCACCCCTCCACTTT. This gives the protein CASKGGVWNSPLHF.

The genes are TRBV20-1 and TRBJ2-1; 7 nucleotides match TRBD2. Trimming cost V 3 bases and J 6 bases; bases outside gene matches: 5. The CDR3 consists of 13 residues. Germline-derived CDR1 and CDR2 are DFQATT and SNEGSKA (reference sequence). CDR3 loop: CSASLAGVNEQFF. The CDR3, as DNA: TGCAGTGCTAGTTTGGCGGGAGTCAATGAGCAGTTCTTC.

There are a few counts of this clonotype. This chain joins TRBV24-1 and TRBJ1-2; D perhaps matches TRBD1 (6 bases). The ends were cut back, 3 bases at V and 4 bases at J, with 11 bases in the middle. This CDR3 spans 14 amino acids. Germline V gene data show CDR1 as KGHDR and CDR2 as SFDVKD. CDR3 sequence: CATSDLTGTYGYTF. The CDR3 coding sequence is TGTGCCACCAGTGATCTAACAGGGACCTATGGCTACACCTTC.